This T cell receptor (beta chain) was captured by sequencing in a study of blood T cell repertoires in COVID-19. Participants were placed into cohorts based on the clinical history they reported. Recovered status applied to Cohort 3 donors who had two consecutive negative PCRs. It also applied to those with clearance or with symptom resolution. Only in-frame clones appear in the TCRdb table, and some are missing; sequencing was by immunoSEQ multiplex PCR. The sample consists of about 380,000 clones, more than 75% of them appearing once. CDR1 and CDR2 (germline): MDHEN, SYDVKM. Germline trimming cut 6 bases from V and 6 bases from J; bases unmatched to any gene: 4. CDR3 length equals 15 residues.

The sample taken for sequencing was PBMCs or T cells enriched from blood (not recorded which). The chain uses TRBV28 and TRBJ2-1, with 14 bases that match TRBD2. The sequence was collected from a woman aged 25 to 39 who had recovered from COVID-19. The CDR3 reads CASSGLAGGSNEQFF. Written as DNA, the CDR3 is TGTGCCAGCAGCGGACTAGCGGGAGGTTCCAATGAGCAGTTCTTC.